The clone carrying this TCR beta chain was seen more than once but under ten times. The sample is drawn from a study of early T cells in non-severe SARS-CoV-2 infection. Study in general: Unsorted whole-blood RNA was sequenced in bulk, leaving chains unpaired.

Each single cDNA molecule received a unique molecular identifier. TCRdb used MiXCR to reprocess the 5' RACE reads, holding one entry per CDR3 protein. This sample yields about 71,000 distinct CDR3 sequences, of which about 13% are seen a single time; more than 12% belongs to the top ten. This CDR3 comprises 14 residues. Germline CDR1 is MNHEY and CDR2 is SVGEGT. V was cut by 6 bases and J by 10 bases, with 18 bases left in between. V is TRBV6-2 or TRBV6-3 and J is TRBJ1-4; no reliable D call. Sequenced material: whole blood. This receptor was identified in an adult who was a healthcare worker with PCR-confirmed SARS-CoV-2 infection or an uninfected control (not recorded which). The CDR3: CASRPGGPKGKLFF. Here the CDR3 DNA reads TGTGCCAGCAGACCCGGAGGGCCAAAGGGAAAACTGTTTTTT.